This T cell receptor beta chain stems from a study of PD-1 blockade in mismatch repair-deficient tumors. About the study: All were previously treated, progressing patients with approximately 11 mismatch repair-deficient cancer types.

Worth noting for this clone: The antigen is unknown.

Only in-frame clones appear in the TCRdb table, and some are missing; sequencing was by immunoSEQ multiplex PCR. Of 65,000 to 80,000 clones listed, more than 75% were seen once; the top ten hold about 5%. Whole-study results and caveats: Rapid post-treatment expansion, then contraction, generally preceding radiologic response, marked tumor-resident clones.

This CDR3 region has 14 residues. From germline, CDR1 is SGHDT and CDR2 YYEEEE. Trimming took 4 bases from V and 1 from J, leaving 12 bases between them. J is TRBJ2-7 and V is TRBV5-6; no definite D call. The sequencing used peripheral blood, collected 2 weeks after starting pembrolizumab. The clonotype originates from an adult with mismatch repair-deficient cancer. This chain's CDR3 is CASSPEHFSYEQYF. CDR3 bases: TGTGCCAGCAGCCCCGAGCATTTTTCCTACGAGCAGTACTTC. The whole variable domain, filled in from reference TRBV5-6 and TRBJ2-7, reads DAGVTQSPTHLIKTRGQQVTLRCSPKSGHDTVSWYQQALGQGPQFIFQYYEEEERQRGNFPDRFSGHQFPNYSSELNVNALLLGDSALYLCASSPEHFSYEQYFGPGTRLTVT.